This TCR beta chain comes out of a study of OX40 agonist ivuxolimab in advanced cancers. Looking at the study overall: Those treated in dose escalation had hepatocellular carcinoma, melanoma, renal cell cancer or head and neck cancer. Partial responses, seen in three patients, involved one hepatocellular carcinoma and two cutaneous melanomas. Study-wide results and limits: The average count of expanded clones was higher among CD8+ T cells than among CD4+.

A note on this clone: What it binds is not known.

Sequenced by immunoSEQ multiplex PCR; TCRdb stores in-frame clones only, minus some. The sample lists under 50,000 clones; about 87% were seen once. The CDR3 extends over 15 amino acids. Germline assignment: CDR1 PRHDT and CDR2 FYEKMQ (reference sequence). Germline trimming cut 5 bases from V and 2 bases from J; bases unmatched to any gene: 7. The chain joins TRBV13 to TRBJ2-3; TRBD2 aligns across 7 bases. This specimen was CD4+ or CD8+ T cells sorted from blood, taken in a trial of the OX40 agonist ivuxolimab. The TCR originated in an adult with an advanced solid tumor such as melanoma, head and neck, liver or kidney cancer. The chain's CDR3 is CASSPRAGNTDTQYF. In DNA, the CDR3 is TGTGCCAGCAGCCCACGAGCGGGGAACACAGATACGCAGTATTTT.